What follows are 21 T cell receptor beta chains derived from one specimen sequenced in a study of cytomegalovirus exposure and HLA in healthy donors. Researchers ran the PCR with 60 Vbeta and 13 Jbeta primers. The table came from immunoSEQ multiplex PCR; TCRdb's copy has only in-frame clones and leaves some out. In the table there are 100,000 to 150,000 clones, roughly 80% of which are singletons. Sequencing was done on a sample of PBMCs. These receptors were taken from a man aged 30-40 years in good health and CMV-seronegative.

The CDR3 spells CASSDEGVGREGLYTQYF. CDR3 bases: TGTGCCAGCAGTGACGAGGGCGTGGGGCGGGAAGGACTTTATACGCAGTATTTT. The chain links TRBV6-4 to TRBJ2-3, with a tentative D call TRBD2 (6 bases). Between the trimmed V and J ends, which lost 2 bases and 7 bases, there was a span of 25 bases. Germline CDR1 is MRHNA and CDR2 is SNTAGT. This CDR3 spans 18 amino acids.

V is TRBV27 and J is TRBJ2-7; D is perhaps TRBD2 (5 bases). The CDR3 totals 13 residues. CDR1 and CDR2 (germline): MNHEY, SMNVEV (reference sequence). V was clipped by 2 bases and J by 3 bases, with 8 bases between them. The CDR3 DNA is TGTGCCAGCAGTTTAGGACTGCTCTACGAGCAGTACTTC. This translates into CASSLGLLYEQYF.

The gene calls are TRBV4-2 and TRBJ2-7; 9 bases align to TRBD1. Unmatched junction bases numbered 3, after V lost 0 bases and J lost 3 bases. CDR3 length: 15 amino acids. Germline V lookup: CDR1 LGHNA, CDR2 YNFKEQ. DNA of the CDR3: TGTGCCAGCAGCCAAGACCTGACAGGGGGCTACGAGCAGTACTTC. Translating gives CASSQDLTGGYEQYF.

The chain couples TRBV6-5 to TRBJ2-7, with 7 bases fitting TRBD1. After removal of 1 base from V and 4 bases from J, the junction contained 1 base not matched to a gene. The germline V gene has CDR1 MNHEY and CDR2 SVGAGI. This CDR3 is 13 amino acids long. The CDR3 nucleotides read TGTGCCAGCAGTTACTTACAGGGGTACGAGCAGTACTTC. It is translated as CASSYLQGYEQYF.

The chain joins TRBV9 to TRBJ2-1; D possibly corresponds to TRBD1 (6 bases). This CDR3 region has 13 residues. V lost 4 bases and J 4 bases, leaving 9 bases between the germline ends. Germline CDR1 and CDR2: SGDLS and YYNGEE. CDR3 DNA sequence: TGTGCCAGCAGCCAGGACAGTTACAATGAGCAGTTCTTC. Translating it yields CASSQDSYNEQFF.

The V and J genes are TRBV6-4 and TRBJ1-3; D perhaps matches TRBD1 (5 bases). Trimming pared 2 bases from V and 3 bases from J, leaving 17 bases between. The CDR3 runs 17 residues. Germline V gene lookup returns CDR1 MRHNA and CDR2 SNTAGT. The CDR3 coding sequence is TGTGCCAGCAGTGACCCCTACGCAGGGATTTTTGGAAACACCATATATTTT. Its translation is CASSDPYAGIFGNTIYF.

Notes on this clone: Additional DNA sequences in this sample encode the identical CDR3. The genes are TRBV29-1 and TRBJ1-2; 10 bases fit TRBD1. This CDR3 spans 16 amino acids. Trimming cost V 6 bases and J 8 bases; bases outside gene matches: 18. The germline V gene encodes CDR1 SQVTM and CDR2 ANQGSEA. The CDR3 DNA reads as TGCAGCGTCGATAAGGGGACAGGGGATAGGGCAGGAGGCTACACCTTC. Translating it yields CSVDKGTGDRAGGYTF.

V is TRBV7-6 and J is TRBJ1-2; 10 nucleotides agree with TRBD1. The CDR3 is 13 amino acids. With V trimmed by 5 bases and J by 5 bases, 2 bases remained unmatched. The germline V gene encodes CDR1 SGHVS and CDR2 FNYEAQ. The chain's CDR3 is CASSRDRGYGYTF. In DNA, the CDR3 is TGTGCCAGCAGCCGGGACAGGGGTTATGGCTACACCTTC.

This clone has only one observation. CDR3 coding DNA: TGCGCCAGCAGCTTGAGGGACAGATACAATGAGCAGTTCTTC. This encodes CASSLRDRYNEQFF. The J gene is TRBJ2-1, the V gene TRBV5-1; 7 bases fit TRBD1. CDR3 length: 14 amino acids. V shed 1 base and J 4 bases; nucleotides not matched to a gene: 2. The V gene's germline CDR1 is SGHRS and CDR2 YFSETQ.

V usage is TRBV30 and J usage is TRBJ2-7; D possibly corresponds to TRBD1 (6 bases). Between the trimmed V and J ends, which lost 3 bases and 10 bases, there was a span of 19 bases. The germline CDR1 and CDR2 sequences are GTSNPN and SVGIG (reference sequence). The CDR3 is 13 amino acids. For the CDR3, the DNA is TGTGCCTGGAGCCCCGGGACATCGGTTGGACAGTACTTC. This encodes CAWSPGTSVGQYF.

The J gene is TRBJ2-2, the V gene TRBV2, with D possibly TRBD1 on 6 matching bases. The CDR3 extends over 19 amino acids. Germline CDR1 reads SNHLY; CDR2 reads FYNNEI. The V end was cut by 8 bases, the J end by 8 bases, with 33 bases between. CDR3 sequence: CASFLRLNQGPLRGGELFF. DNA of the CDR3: TGTGCCAGCTTTCTCCGGCTAAATCAGGGACCCCTCAGGGGTGGGGAGCTGTTTTTT.

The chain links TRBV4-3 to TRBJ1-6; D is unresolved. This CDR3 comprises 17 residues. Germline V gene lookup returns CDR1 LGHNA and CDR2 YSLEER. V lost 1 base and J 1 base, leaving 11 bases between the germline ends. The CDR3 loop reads CASSQVPGRSYNSPLHF. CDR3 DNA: TGCGCCAGCAGCCAAGTTCCGGGTAGATCCTATAATTCACCCCTCCACTTT.

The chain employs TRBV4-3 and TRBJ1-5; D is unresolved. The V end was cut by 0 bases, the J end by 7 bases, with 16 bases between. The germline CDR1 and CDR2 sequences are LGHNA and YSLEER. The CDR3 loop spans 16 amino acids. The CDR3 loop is CASSQETLPAGQPQHF. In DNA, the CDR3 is TGCGCCAGCAGCCAAGAGACGTTACCGGCGGGGCAGCCCCAGCATTTT.

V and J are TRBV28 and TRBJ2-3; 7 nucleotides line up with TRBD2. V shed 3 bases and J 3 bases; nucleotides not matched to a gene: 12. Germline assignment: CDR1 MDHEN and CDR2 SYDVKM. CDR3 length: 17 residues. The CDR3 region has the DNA TGTGCCAGCAGTTTCGGGGGGAGGGAACTCATTACAGATACGCAGTATTTT. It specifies CASSFGGRELITDTQYF.

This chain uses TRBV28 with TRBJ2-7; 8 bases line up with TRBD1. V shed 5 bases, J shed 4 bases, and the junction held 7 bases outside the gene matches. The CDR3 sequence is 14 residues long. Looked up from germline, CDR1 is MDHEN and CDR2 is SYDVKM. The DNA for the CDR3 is TGTGCCAGCAGTAGATATCAGGGGGCTTACGAGCAGTACTTC. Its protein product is CASSRYQGAYEQYF.

CDR3 residues: CASSVKASGLLYNEQFF. The CDR3 region has the DNA TGTGCCAGCAGCGTAAAGGCTAGCGGATTACTCTACAATGAGCAGTTCTTC. The chain carries TRBV9 and TRBJ2-1; 7 bases agree with TRBD2. Germline V lookup: CDR1 SGDLS, CDR2 YYNGEE. The ends lost 1 base at V and 3 bases at J; junction bases unmatched: 10. The CDR3 has 17 residues.

This CDR3 reads CASRVGGEDTQYF. The CDR3 DNA is TGTGCCAGCAGGGTGGGGGGAGAAGATACGCAGTATTTT. The chain joins TRBV6-5 to TRBJ2-3; tentative D call: TRBD2 (6 bases). In germline, CDR1 is MNHEY, CDR2 SVGAGI. The V and J ends lost 6 bases and 5 bases respectively, with 12 bases between them. CDR3 length: 13 amino acids.

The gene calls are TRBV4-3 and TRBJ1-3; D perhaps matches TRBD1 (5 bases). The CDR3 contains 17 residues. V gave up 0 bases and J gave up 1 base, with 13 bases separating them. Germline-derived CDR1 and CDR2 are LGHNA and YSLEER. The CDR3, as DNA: TGCGCCAGCAGCCAAGATTTGGGGCGGGGATCTGGAAACACCATATATTTT. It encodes CASSQDLGRGSGNTIYF.

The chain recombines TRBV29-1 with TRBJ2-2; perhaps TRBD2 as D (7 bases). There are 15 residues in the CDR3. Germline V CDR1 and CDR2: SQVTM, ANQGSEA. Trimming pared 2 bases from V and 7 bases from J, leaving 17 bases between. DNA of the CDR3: TGCAGCGTTGAACAGAACGGGGGGCATGGCGGGGAGCTGTTTTTT. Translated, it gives CSVEQNGGHGGELFF.

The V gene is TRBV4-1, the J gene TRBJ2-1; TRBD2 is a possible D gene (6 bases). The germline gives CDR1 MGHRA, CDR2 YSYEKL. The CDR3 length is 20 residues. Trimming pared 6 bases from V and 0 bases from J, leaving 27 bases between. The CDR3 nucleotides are TGCGCCAGCAGAGGCCGCGGTGGTAGCGGACCCCAAAGCTCCTACAATGAGCAGTTCTTC. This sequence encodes CASRGRGGSGPQSSYNEQFF.

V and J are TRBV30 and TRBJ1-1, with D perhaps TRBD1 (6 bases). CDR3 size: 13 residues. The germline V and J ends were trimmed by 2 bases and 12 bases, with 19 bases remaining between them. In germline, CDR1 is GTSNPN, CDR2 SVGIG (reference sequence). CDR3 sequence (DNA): TGTGCCTGGAGTTCCGGGGGGGCGCATTGCCCTTTCTTT. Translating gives CAWSSGGAHCPFF.